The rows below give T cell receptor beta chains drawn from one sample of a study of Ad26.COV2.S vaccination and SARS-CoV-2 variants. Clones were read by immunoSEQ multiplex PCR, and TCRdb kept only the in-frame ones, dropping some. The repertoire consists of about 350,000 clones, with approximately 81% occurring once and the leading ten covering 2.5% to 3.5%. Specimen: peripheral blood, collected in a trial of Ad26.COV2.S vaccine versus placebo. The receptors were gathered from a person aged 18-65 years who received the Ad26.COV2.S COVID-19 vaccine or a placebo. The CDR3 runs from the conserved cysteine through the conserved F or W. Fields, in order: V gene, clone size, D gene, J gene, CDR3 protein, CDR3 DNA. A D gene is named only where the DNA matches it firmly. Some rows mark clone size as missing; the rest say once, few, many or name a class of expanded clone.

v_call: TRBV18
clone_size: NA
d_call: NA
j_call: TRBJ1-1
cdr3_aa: CASSRLEGLNTEAFF
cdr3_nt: TGTGCCAGCTCACGCCTGGAAGGACTTAACACTGAAGCTTTCTTT

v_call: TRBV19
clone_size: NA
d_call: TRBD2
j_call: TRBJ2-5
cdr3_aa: CASSGGGLGETQYF
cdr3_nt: TGTGCCAGTAGTGGGGGGGGACTGGGAGAGACCCAGTACTTC

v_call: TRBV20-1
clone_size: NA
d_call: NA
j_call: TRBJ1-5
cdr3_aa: CSGGGKQPQHF
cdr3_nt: TGCAGCGGGGGGGGCAAACAGCCCCAGCATTTT

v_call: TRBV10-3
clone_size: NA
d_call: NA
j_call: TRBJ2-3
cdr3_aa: CAISESGVGGTDTQYF
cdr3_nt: TGTGCCATCAGTGAGTCGGGCGTTGGGGGCACAGATACGCAGTATTTT

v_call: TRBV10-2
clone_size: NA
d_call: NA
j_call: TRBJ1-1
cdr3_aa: CASSEFDRKSNTEAFF
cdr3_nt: TGCGCCAGCAGTGAGTTTGACCGGAAATCGAACACTGAAGCTTTCTTT

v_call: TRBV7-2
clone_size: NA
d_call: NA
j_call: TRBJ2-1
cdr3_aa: CASSLVGKNEQFF
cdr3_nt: TGTGCCAGCAGCTTAGTTGGAAAAAATGAGCAGTTCTTC

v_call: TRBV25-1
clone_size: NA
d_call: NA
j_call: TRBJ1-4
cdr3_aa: CASSQGGGPSWEKLFF
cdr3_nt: TGTGCCAGCAGTCAAGGGGGGGGCCCCTCGTGGGAAAAACTGTTTTTT

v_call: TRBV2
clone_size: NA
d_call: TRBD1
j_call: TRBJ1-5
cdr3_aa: CASRVGQGTQHF
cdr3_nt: TGTGCCAGCAGAGTTGGACAGGGGACCCAGCATTTT

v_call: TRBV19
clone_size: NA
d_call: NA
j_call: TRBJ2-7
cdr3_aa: CASSIDLRYEQYF
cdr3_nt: TGTGCCAGTAGTATAGATCTCCGCTACGAGCAGTACTTC

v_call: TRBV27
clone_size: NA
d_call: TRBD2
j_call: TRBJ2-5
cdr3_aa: CASSNSGGRRETQYF
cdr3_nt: TGTGCCAGCAGTAATAGCGGCGGGAGGAGAGAGACCCAGTACTTC

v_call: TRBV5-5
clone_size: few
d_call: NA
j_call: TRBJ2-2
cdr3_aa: CASSLTVGSTGELFF
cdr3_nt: TGTGCCAGCAGCTTGACCGTGGGATCCACCGGGGAGCTGTTTTTT

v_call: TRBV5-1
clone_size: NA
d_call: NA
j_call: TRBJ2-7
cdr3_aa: CASSLSWGGDEQYF
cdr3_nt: TGCGCCAGCAGCTTGTCCTGGGGTGGCGACGAGCAGTACTTC

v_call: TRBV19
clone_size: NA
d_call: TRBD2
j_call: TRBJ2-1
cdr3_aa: CASSMVGSGIPGGNEQFF
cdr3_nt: TGTGCCAGTAGTATGGTTGGCAGCGGGATCCCTGGGGGCAATGAGCAGTTCTTC

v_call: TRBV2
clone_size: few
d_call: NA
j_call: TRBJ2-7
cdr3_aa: CASSDARRINEQYF
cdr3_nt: TGTGCCAGCAGTGATGCTAGGAGGATTAACGAGCAGTACTTC

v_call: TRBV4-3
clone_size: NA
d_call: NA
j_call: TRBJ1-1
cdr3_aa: CASSLLSMNTEAFF
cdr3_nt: TGCGCCAGCAGCCTCCTGAGTATGAACACTGAAGCTTTCTTT

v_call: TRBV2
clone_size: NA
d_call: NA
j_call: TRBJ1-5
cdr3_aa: CASMEQGTQPQHF
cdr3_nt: TGTGCCAGCATGGAACAGGGCACTCAGCCCCAGCATTTT

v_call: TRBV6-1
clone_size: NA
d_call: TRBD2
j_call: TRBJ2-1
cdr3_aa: CASSEHSGGAVAYNEQFF
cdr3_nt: TGTGCCAGCAGTGAACACAGCGGGGGGGCCGTGGCCTACAATGAGCAGTTCTTC

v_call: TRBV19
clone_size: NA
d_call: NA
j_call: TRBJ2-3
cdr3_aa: CASKRSALLTDTQYF
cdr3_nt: TGTGCCAGTAAGAGGTCGGCATTACTAACAGATACGCAGTATTTT

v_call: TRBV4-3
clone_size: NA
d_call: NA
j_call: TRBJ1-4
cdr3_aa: CASSQDVGGTTEKLFF
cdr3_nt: TGCGCCAGCAGCCAAGATGTCGGCGGGACAACCGAAAAACTGTTTTTT

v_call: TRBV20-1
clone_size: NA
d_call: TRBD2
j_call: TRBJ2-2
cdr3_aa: CSASPSGTINTGELFF
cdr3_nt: TGCAGTGCTAGTCCTAGCGGGACCATAAACACCGGGGAGCTGTTTTTT

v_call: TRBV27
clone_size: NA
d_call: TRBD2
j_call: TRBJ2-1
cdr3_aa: CASSRAGGPSYNEQFF
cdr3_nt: TGTGCCAGCAGTAGAGCGGGAGGCCCCTCCTACAATGAGCAGTTCTTC

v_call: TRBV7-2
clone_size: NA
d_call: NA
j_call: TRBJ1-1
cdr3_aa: CASSEARRQRNTEAFF
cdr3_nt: TGTGCCAGCAGCGAAGCCAGGAGACAGAGGAACACTGAAGCTTTCTTT

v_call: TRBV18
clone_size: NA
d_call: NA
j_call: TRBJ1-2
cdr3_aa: CASSPDKASGYTF
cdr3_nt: TGTGCCAGCTCACCGGACAAGGCTTCCGGCTACACCTTC

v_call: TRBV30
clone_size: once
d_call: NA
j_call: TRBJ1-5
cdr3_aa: CAWTPRIPPNQPQHF
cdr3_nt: TGTGCCTGGACGCCGCGGATCCCCCCGAATCAGCCCCAGCATTTT

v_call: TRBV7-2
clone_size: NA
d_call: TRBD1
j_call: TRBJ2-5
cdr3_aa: CASSLNRGPETQYF
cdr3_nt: TGTGCCAGCAGCTTAAACAGGGGGCCAGAGACCCAGTACTTC

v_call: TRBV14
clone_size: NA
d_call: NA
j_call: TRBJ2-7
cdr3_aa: CASSQDLSPGYAYEQYF
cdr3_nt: TGTGCCAGCAGCCAAGATCTATCACCGGGCTACGCCTACGAGCAGTACTTC

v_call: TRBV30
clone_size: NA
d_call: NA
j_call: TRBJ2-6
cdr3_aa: CAWRRDPGANVLTF
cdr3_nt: TGTGCCTGGAGGCGGGACCCCGGGGCCAACGTCCTGACTTTC

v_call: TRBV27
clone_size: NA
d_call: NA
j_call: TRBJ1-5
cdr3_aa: CASSLGVYSNQPQHF
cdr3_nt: TGTGCCAGCAGTTTAGGGGTTTATAGCAATCAGCCCCAGCATTTT

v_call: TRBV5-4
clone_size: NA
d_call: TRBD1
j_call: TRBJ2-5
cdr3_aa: CASSQDRVEETQYF
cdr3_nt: TGTGCCAGCAGTCAGGACAGGGTAGAAGAGACCCAGTACTTC

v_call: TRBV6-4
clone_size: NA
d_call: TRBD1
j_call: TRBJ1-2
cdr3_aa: CASSPGGQDFGYTF
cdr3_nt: TGTGCCAGCTCTCCGGGGGGACAGGACTTTGGCTACACCTTC

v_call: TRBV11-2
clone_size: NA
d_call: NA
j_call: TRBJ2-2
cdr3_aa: CASSLWGASTGELFF
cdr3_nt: TGTGCCAGCAGCTTATGGGGGGCGAGCACCGGGGAGCTGTTTTTT

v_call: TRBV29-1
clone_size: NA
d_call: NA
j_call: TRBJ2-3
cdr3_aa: CSVEGSRGGSTDTQYF
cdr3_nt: TGCAGCGTTGAAGGGTCGAGGGGGGGCAGCACAGATACGCAGTATTTT

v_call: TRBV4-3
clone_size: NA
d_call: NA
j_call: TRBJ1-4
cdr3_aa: CASSQDRHGLEKLFF
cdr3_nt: TGCGCCAGCAGCCAAGATCGTCACGGACTTGAAAAACTGTTTTTT

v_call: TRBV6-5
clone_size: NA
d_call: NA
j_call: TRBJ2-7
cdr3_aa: CASSYSDPRVYEQYF
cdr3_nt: TGTGCCAGCAGTTACTCGGACCCCAGGGTTTACGAGCAGTACTTC

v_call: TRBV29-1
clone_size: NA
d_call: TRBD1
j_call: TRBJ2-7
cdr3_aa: CSVKPGQGSYEQYF
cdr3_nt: TGCAGCGTTAAACCGGGACAGGGATCCTACGAGCAGTACTTC

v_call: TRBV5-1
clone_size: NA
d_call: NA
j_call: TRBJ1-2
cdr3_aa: CASSLERANYGYTF
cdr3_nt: TGCGCCAGCAGCTTGGAGCGGGCTAACTATGGCTACACCTTC

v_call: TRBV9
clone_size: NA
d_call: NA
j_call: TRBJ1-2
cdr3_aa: CASSYREYGYTF
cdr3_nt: TGTGCCAGCAGTTACCGAGAATATGGCTACACCTTC

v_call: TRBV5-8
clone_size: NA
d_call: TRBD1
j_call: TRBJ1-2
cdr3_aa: CASTTTGRSYGYTF
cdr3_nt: TGTGCCAGCACCACGACAGGGCGAAGTTATGGCTACACCTTC

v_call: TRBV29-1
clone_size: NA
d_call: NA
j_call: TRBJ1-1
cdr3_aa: CSGKMGTEAFF
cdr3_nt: TGCAGCGGCAAAATGGGTACTGAAGCTTTCTTT

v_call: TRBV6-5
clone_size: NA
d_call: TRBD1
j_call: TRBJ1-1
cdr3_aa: CASSSPTGVNEAFF
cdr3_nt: TGTGCCAGCAGTTCCCCGACAGGGGTTAATGAAGCTTTCTTT

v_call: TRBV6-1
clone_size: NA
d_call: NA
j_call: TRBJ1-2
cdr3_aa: CASSEMGSLNYGYTF
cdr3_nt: TGTGCCAGCAGTGAAATGGGAAGCCTAAACTATGGCTACACCTTC

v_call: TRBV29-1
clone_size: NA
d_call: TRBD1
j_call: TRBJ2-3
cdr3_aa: CSVLGTGVTDTQYF
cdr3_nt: TGCAGCGTCCTGGGGACAGGGGTCACAGATACGCAGTATTTT

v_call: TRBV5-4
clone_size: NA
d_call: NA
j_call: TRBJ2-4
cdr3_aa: CASSLEAGQLAKNIQYF
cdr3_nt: TGTGCCAGCAGCTTGGAAGCGGGACAGCTAGCCAAAAACATTCAGTACTTC

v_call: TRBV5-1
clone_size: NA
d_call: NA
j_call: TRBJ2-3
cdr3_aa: CASSAKGDTQYF
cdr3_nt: TGCGCCAGCAGCGCCAAGGGAGATACGCAGTATTTT

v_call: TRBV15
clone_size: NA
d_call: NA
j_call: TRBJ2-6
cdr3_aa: CATSNGRDSGANVLTF
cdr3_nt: TGTGCCACCAGCAACGGACGGGACTCTGGGGCCAACGTCCTGACTTTC

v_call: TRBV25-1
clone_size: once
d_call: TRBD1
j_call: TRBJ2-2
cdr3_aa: CASSEGGQVITGELFF
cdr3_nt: TGTGCCAGCAGTGAAGGGGGACAGGTCATCACCGGGGAGCTGTTTTTT

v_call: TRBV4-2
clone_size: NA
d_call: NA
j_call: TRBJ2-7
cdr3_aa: CASSDAPRSGSYEQYF
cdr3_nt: TGTGCCAGCAGCGACGCTCCTCGGTCCGGGTCCTACGAGCAGTACTTC

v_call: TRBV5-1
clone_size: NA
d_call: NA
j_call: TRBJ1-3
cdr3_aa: CASSLAGAPFENTIYF
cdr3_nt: TGCGCCAGCAGCTTGGCCGGGGCACCTTTCGAAAACACCATATATTTT

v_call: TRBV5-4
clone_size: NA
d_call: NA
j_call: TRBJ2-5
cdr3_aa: CASSLGGSMYQETQYF
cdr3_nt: TGTGCCAGCAGCTTGGGTGGGAGCATGTACCAAGAGACCCAGTACTTC

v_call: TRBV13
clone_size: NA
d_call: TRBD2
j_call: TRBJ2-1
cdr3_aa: CASSLPLIGGGNEQFF
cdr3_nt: TGTGCCAGCAGCCTTCCGTTGATTGGCGGGGGTAATGAGCAGTTCTTC

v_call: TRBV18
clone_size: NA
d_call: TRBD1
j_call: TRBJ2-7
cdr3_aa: CASSTGQGGSYEQYF
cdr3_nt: TGTGCCAGCTCAACGGGACAGGGGGGCAGCTACGAGCAGTACTTC

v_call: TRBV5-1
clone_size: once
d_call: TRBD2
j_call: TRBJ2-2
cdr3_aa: CASSLDSGLAGVTGELFF
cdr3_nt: TGCGCCAGCAGCTTGGATAGTGGACTAGCGGGGGTTACCGGGGAGCTGTTTTTT

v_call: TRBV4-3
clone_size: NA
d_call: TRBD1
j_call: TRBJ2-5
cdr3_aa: CASSLTPPTGWGETQYF
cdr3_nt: TGCGCCAGCAGCCTGACCCCCCCGACAGGGTGGGGGGAGACCCAGTACTTC

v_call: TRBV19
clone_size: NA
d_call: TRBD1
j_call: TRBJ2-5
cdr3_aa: CATRGRGRETQYF
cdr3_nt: TGTGCCACCAGGGGGCGGGGCAGGGAGACCCAGTACTTC

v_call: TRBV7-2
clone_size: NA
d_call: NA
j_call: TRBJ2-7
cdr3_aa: CASSLVRGSRAEQYF
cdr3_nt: TGTGCCAGCAGCTTAGTTCGGGGGAGCAGGGCTGAGCAGTACTTC

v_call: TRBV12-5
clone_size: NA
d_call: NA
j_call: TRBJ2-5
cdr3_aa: CASTSGAWGETQYF
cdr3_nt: TGTGCTAGTACTAGTGGAGCTTGGGGGGAGACCCAGTACTTC

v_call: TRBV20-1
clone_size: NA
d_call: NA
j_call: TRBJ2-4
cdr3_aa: CSASFGLQAKNIQYF
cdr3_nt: TGCAGTGCTAGTTTCGGACTTCAAGCCAAAAACATTCAGTACTTC

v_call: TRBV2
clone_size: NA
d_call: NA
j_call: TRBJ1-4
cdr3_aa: CASTYGVQNEKLFF
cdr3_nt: TGTGCCAGCACCTATGGGGTGCAGAATGAAAAACTGTTTTTT

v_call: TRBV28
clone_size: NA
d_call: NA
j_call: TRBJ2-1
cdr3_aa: CASSLVPGGSSYNEQFF
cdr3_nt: TGTGCCAGCAGTTTAGTACCCGGGGGCTCGTCCTACAATGAGCAGTTCTTC